The 27 T cell receptor beta chains below all came from one sample that was sequenced in a study of tumor and adjacent non-tumor tissue in lung cancer. No cell sorting was done before RNA was extracted from the tissue. The library came from three nested PCR rounds adapted from ARM-PCR protocols. TCRdb redid the calling of the multiplex PCR reads with MiXCR, one entry per CDR3 protein. The table records 130,000 or so distinct CDR3 sequences, 60% to 70% of them present only once. Sample: lung tumor tissue. The receptors derive from a man between 25 and 39 years old with non-small cell lung cancer.

This clonotype was observed many times. The J gene is TRBJ2-4, the V gene TRBV6-2 or TRBV6-3; unclear D gene. Germline CDR1 and CDR2: MNHEY and SVGEGT. V was shortened by 8 bases and J by 0 bases, with 14 bases between the two germline ends. The CDR3 sequence is 15 residues long. As DNA, the CDR3 is TGTGCCAGCGAGGATCAGTTGGTAGCCAAAAACATTCAGTACTTC. As protein: CASEDQLVAKNIQYF.

This clonotype was recorded at least ten times. The gene calls are TRBV10-1 and TRBJ2-2; TRBD2 aligns across 9 bases. This CDR3 has 15 amino acids. V lost 2 bases to trimming and J lost 6 bases; unmatched junction nucleotides: 4. CDR1 is WNHNN and CDR2 is SYGVQD in the germline V gene (reference sequence). CDR3 sequence: CASSETSGRSGELFF. Here the CDR3 DNA reads TGCGCCAGCAGTGAGACTAGCGGGCGTTCCGGGGAGCTGTTTTTT.

With respect to this clonotype: A much larger clonotype is one base distant, so this may be a read error. The chain employs TRBV20-1 and TRBJ2-7; no definite D call. Germline assignment: CDR1 DFQATT and CDR2 SNEGSKA (reference sequence). The CDR3 covers 13 residues. The DNA of the CDR3 is TGCAGTGCTAGAGAGGGCAGGAGATCCGAGCATTACTTC. Its protein product is CSAREGRRSEHYF.

This clonotype has more than one count but fewer than ten. One end of the junction fails to match germline, which may point to a read error. This rearrangement joins TRBV6-5 to TRBJ1-2, with TRBD1 matching over 9 bases. Germline assignment: CDR1 MNHEY and CDR2 SVGAGI. The CDR3 consists of 15 residues. CDR3 protein: CASSYTTGGEYDYTF. CDR3 DNA: TGTGCCAGCAGTTATACAACAGGGGGCGAGTATGACTACACCTTC.

This chain uses TRBV11-2 with TRBJ2-2; D may match TRBD1 or TRBD2 (5 bases each). There are 14 residues in the CDR3. The germline V gene encodes CDR1 SGHAT and CDR2 FQNNGV. Trimming took off 5 bases at V and 13 bases at J, with 20 bases between the two ends. In DNA form, the CDR3 reads TGTGCCAGCAGCCCCAAAACTGGGACCTGGCGGCTGTTTTTT. This sequence encodes CASSPKTGTWRLFF.

This clonotype turned up a few times. At one boundary the junction diverges from the germline segment, which might be a read error. The J gene is TRBJ1-5, the V gene TRBV6-5; D remains unclear. This CDR3 contains 14 residues. CDR1 MNHEY and CDR2 SVGAGI come from the germline V gene. The CDR3 DNA reads TGTGCCAGCAGTTACTCTGGGAGCAGTCAGCCCCAGCATTTT. This gives the protein CASSYSGSSQPQHF.

Comment on this clonotype: A much larger clone lies a single base off, so this may be a read error. The rearrangement joins TRBV28 to TRBJ2-7; 11 positions agree with TRBD2. The CDR3 is made up of 15 amino acids. The V gene's germline CDR1 is MDHEN and CDR2 SYDVKM. The CDR3 region is CAGSAGLAVSYEQYF. The CDR3 nucleotides are TGTGCCGGCAGTGCGGGACTAGCGGTCTCCTACGAGCAGTACTTC.

In regard to this clonotype: It may be a read error: a sequence one base away is much more abundant. CDR3 DNA: TGTGCCAGCAGTGGGGGCCCCGCCGTTGAGCAGTTCTTC. Its protein product is CASSGGPAVEQFF. The chain links TRBV6-1 to TRBJ2-1; TRBD1 might be the D (5 bases). CDR1 is MNHNS and CDR2 is SASEGT in the germline V gene. Trimming left V 4 bases short and J 9 bases short, with 13 bases between. This CDR3 spans 13 amino acids.

At least ten counts were recorded for this clonotype. The V call is TRBV5-6, the J call TRBJ1-6; TRBD1 aligns across 10 bases. This CDR3 has 16 amino acids. Germline CDR1 SGHDT, CDR2 YYEEEE. Losses at the gene ends were 4 bases for V and 9 bases for J; bases not matched to a gene: 10. The CDR3 DNA is TGTGCCAGCAGCCTGGACAGGGGGGCGACCAGTTCACCCCTCCACTTT. Amino acids: CASSLDRGATSSPLHF.

For this clonotype: The junction departs from the called germline gene at one end, perhaps through a read error. The V call is TRBV7-9, the J call TRBJ2-5; TRBD1 agrees at 9 bases. CDR1 is SEHNR, CDR2 FQNEAQ, per germline (reference sequence). The CDR3 has 16 amino acids. The CDR3 nucleotides are TGTGCCATCAGCGGGGCCCGGGACAGGGTATCAGAGACCCAGTACTTC. Protein product: CAISGARDRVSETQYF. The entire variable domain, with the rest obtained from reference TRBV7-9 and TRBJ2-5, is as follows: DTGVSQNPRHKITKRGQNVTFRCDPISEHNRLYWYRQTLGQGPEFLTYFQNEAQLEKSRLLSDRFSAERPKGSFSTLEIQRTEQGDSAMYLCAISGARDRVSETQYFGPGTRLLVL.

Notes on this clonotype: This may arise from a read error, as a much more abundant clone is one base away. The V gene is TRBV6-6, the J gene TRBJ2-1; tentatively, D is TRBD1 or TRBD2 (5 bases each). Germline V gives CDR1 MNHNY, CDR2 SVGAGI (reference sequence). V was clipped by 7 bases and J by 2 bases, with 9 bases between them. The CDR3 has 13 amino acids. In DNA, the CDR3 is TGTGCCAGCATTGGGGGTCCCTACAATGAGCAGTTCTTC. Protein product: CASIGGPYNEQFF.

The rearrangement uses TRBV20-1 and TRBJ2-7, with 9 positions matching TRBD2. The CDR3 runs 15 residues. CDR1 DFQATT and CDR2 SNEGSKA come from the germline V gene (reference sequence). V lost 8 bases to trimming and J lost 7 bases; unmatched junction nucleotides: 18. DNA for the CDR3: TGCAGTACCAACAATCCGGGACTAGCCAAATGGGAGCAGTACTTC. This translates into CSTNNPGLAKWEQYF.

The sample holds a few counts of this clonotype. This rearrangement joins TRBV5-5 to TRBJ1-1, with TRBD1 matching over 7 bases. The CDR3 has 18 residues. The germline V gene has CDR1 SGHKS and CDR2 YYEKEE (reference sequence). The V segment lost 3 bases and the J segment 4 bases; nucleotides outside the gene matches: 18. The CDR3 protein is CASSWDEMDRSMITEAFF. The CDR3 coding sequence is TGTGCCAGCAGCTGGGACGAAATGGACAGGTCCATGATCACTGAAGCTTTCTTT.

With respect to this clonotype: Possible read error: a much larger clone is one base away. This chain connects TRBV6-4 to TRBJ2-3, with 8 bases fitting TRBD2. CDR1 MRHNA and CDR2 SNTAGT come from the germline V gene. This CDR3 is built from 15 residues. CDR3 in amino acids: CAGSDSSGSTDTQYF. As DNA, the CDR3 is TGTGCCGGCAGTGACTCTAGCGGGAGCACAGATACGCAGTATTTT.

This clonotype came up a few times. V gene TRBV7-9 combines with J gene TRBJ1-1; 10 nucleotides align to TRBD1. J gave up 6 bases and V 6 bases, and 7 bases lay outside the gene matches. The CDR3 spans 14 residues. The germline V gene has CDR1 SEHNR and CDR2 FQNEAQ (reference sequence). This chain's CDR3 is CASSRDRGVSEAFF. CDR3 nucleotides: TGTGCCAGCAGTCGGGACAGGGGAGTTTCTGAAGCTTTCTTT.

A note on this clonotype: An end of the junction does not agree with germline; a read error may underlie this. Here the CDR3 reads CNVEGAGGGVVTEAFF. CDR3 coding DNA: TGCAACGTTGAGGGAGCAGGGGGGGGCGTGGTCACTGAAGCTTTCTTT. This chain connects TRBV29-1 to TRBJ1-1, with 7 bases aligning to TRBD1. Germline CDR1 reads SQVTM; CDR2 reads ANQGSEA. The CDR3 is made up of 16 amino acids.

V and J are TRBV6-5 and TRBJ2-1; possibly TRBD2 for D (5 bases). Germline CDR1 reads MNHEY; CDR2 reads SVGAGI. The CDR3 length is 15 residues. V shed 3 bases and J shed 8 bases, with 17 bases lying between them. The CDR3 DNA is TGTGCCAGCAGTTATTGGCTAGCTAGTGAAGATGAGCAGTTCTTC. As protein: CASSYWLASEDEQFF.

This clonotype was recorded a few times. This may arise from a read error, as a much more abundant clone is one base away. This chain connects TRBV29-1 to TRBJ2-1, with unresolved D. The CDR3 has 12 residues. V lost 4 bases and J 4 bases, leaving 8 bases between the germline ends. Germline CDR1 is SQVTM and CDR2 is ANQGSEA. For the CDR3, the DNA is TGCAGCGTTGCCCCCACTTACAATGAGCAGTTCTTC. Amino acid sequence: CSVAPTYNEQFF.

A note on this clonotype: Germline is not matched at one junction end, which may reflect a read error. V usage is TRBV20-1 and J usage is TRBJ2-5; TRBD2 might be the D (5 bases). The CDR3 is 13 residues long. CDR1 and CDR2 from the germline V gene are DFQATT and SNEGSKA (reference sequence). CDR3 sequence: CRADGNLEETQYF. DNA for the CDR3: TGCAGAGCCGACGGGAACTTAGAAGAGACGCAGTACTTC.

Concerning this clonotype itself: Being one base from a much bigger clone, this may be a read error. The gene calls are TRBV6-2 or TRBV6-3 and TRBJ2-7; D perhaps matches TRBD2 (5 bases). The CDR3 contains 11 residues. Trimming took off 7 bases at V and 5 bases at J, with 9 bases between the two ends. Germline V gives CDR1 MNHEY, CDR2 SVGEGT. CDR3 sequence reads: CASTGINEQYF. CDR3 nucleotides: TGTGCCAGCACGGGAATCAACGAGCAGTACTTC.

The chain links TRBV5-1 to TRBJ1-1; no clear D gene. The V gene's germline CDR1 is SGHRS and CDR2 YFSETQ. Trimming removed 4 bases from V and 0 bases from J, with 19 bases in between. CDR3 length: 17 residues. CDR3 bases: TGCGCCAGCAGCGAGGATCGGGATGGGGTAATGAACACTGAAGCTTTCTTT. This translates into CASSEDRDGVMNTEAFF.

CDR3 loop: CASSPHRQVVAGNTIYF. CDR3 bases: TGTGCCAGCAGTCCCCACCGACAGGTTGTAGCCGGAAACACCATATATTTT. This chain connects TRBV12-3 or TRBV12-4 to TRBJ1-3; D is perhaps TRBD1 (6 bases). Trimming removed 5 bases at V and 4 bases at J, with 21 bases between. This CDR3 region has 17 residues.

In its sample, this clonotype was seen many times. The V gene is TRBV6-6, the J gene TRBJ1-6, with 12 nucleotides matching TRBD1. The CDR3 runs to 17 residues. Germline loops: CDR1 MNHNY, CDR2 SVGAGI (reference sequence). With V trimmed by 0 bases and J by 8 bases, 5 bases remained unmatched. The CDR3: CASSYSRDRGHDSPLHF. CDR3 DNA: TGTGCCAGCAGTTACTCCCGGGACAGGGGGCACGATTCACCCCTCCACTTT.

Comment on this clonotype: This may be a read error: a much more frequent sequence differs by one nucleotide. The chain uses TRBV4-1 and TRBJ1-4; D unresolved. From germline, CDR1 is MGHRA and CDR2 YSYEKL. The CDR3 runs 13 residues. The CDR3 here is CASSQDLWEKLSF. In DNA form, the CDR3 reads TGCGCCAGCAGCCAAGATTTATGGGAAAAACTGTCTTTT.

The chain employs TRBV11-2 and TRBJ2-2; a possible D gene is TRBD2 (6 bases). The CDR3 extends over 14 amino acids. Germline CDR1 and CDR2: SGHAT and FQNNGV. Trimming took off 9 bases at V and 1 base at J, with 12 bases between the two ends. The CDR3 protein is CASNPSVNTGELFF. The DNA of the CDR3 is TGTGCCAGTAATCCTAGCGTGAACACCGGGGAGCTGTTTTTT.

In its sample, this clonotype was seen once. The conserved phenylalanine or tryptophan normally closing the CDR3 is absent here, so this likely arose from a read error. The gene calls are TRBV11-1 and TRBJ2-7; 8 nucleotides align to TRBD1. The CDR3 has 14 amino acids. Trimming at V came to 8 bases and at J to 1 base, leaving 7 bases not matched to a gene. Germline values: CDR1 SGHAT, CDR2 FQDESV (reference sequence). In nucleotides, the CDR3 is TGTGCCAGCCATGGACAGGGTGGGTCCTACGAGCAGTACCTC. Translated, it gives CASHGQGGSYEQYL.

To note about this clonotype: This may be a read error: a much more frequent sequence differs by one nucleotide. V usage is TRBV20-1 and J usage is TRBJ2-3; D might be TRBD2 (7 bases). Germline assignment: CDR1 DFQATT and CDR2 SNEGSKA (reference sequence). The CDR3 is made up of 14 amino acids. Trimming cost V 8 bases and J 7 bases, with 22 bases left between them. The CDR3 region has the DNA TGCAGTTCTCCGACGAGGGGGGGCCTGCATACGCAGTATTTT. Protein sequence: CSSPTRGGLHTQYF.